Listed below are T cell receptor beta chains from one sample, sequenced in a study of early T cells in non-severe SARS-CoV-2 infection. TCRdb reprocessed the 5' RACE reads via MiXCR and lists one record per CDR3 protein. This table has about 64,000 distinct CDR3 sequences, about 17% appearing once. This material consisted of whole blood, taken at baseline. The receptors originated from an adult who was a healthcare worker with PCR-confirmed SARS-CoV-2 infection or an uninfected control (not recorded which). The CDR3 runs from the conserved cysteine through the conserved F or W. Fields, in order: clone size, V gene, J gene, D gene, CDR3 DNA, CDR3 protein. D genes are given only for firm matches. Only part of the rows carry a size: once, few, many, or a class if the clone is expanded.

.	TRBV9	TRBJ2-7	TRBD2	TGTGCCAGCAGCGGGTCTAGCGGGAAGACCTCCTACGAGCAGTACTTC	CASSGSSGKTSYEQYF
.	TRBV3-1	TRBJ2-6	.	TGTGCCAGGTGGAACTGGCATCCCCACGTCCTGACTTTC	CARWNWHPHVLTF
.	TRBV7-9	TRBJ2-7	TRBD1	TGTGCCAGCAGCTTAGACGCGGGACAGGGGGCCTACGAGCAGTACTTC	CASSLDAGQGAYEQYF
.	TRBV4-3	TRBJ1-6	TRBD1	TGCGCCAGCAGCCAAGAAGTGGGACAGGGAGTTATATCCCTCCACTTT	CASSQEVGQGVISLHF
many	TRBV7-9	TRBJ2-3	.	TGTGCCAGCAGCCTTGGTAGGAACACAGATACGCAGTATTTT	CASSLGRNTDTQYF
few	TRBV5-5	TRBJ2-7	.	TGTGCCAGCAGCTTGGCCGACAACTCCTACGAGCAGTACTTC	CASSLADNSYEQYF
many	TRBV20-1	TRBJ2-1	.	TGCAGTGCTGAAAAGGGGACTGGGGTGGACGAGCAGTTCTTC	CSAEKGTGVDEQFF
.	TRBV3-1	TRBJ2-2	.	TGTGCCAGCAGCCAAGGAACCGGGGCCGGGGAGCTGTTTTTT	CASSQGTGAGELFF
few	TRBV3-2	TRBJ1-6	.	TGTGCCAGCCAATACGATCGGGCGGAAGACTCCTATAATTCACCCCTCCACTTT	CASQYDRAEDSYNSPLHF
few	TRBV6-1	TRBJ2-7	.	TGTGCCAGCAGTGAACAGAGGACGCTGGAGCAGTACTTC	CASSEQRTLEQYF
few	TRBV12-3/TRBV12-4	TRBJ1-2	.	TGTGCCAGAAGCCTGGGGCACCGGGTGAACTATGGCTACACCTTC	CARSLGHRVNYGYTF
few	TRBV12-2	TRBJ2-3	.	TGTGCAAGTCGCTCAGACAGGGGGCCAGTTGCAGATACGCAGTATTTT	CASRSDRGPVADTQYF
few	TRBV19	TRBJ2-1	.	TGTGCCAGTAGTATAGGGGTCAGCCACAATGAGCAGTTCTTC	CASSIGVSHNEQFF
.	TRBV11-2	TRBJ1-2	.	TGTGCCAGCAGCTTAGGGACAAGATATGGCTACACCTTC	CASSLGTRYGYTF
few	TRBV10-3	TRBJ2-7	.	TGTGCCTCAGGGGACCACTACGAGCAGTACTTC	CASGDHYEQYF
.	TRBV20-1	TRBJ2-5	TRBD1	TGCAGTGCTGAAGACTGGACAGGGGACGAGGAGACCCAGTACTTC	CSAEDWTGDEETQYF
.	TRBV5-1	TRBJ2-7	.	TGCGCCAGCAGCTTGGAGGGGGAGCAGTACTTC	CASSLEGEQYF
once	TRBV28	TRBJ1-5	.	TGTGCCAGCAGTTTACGAGGCAGGCTGGAACCCCAGCATTTT	CASSLRGRLEPQHF
.	TRBV11-2	TRBJ2-2	TRBD1	TGTGCCAGCAGCTCACAGGGGGCGACCACCGGGGAGCTGTTTTTT	CASSSQGATTGELFF
.	TRBV6-2/TRBV6-3	TRBJ2-4	.	TGTGCCAGCAGTTACTCAGAGCTAGCCAAAAACATTCAGTACTTC	CASSYSELAKNIQYF
few	TRBV7-9	TRBJ2-3	.	TGTGCCAGCAGCCGCCTAGAGAGAAGCACAGATACGCAGTATTTT	CASSRLERSTDTQYF
few	TRBV7-2	TRBJ2-3	.	TGTGCCAGCAGCGTATCAGGGTTAAGCACAGATACGCAGTATTTT	CASSVSGLSTDTQYF
many	TRBV5-5	TRBJ2-2	.	TGTGCCAGCAGCTACAGCGGACAAGGCACCGGGGAGCTGTTTTTT	CASSYSGQGTGELFF
few	TRBV28	TRBJ2-7	.	TGTGCCAGCAGTTTAACAGGGACCTACGAGCAGTACTTC	CASSLTGTYEQYF
.	TRBV5-1	TRBJ2-6	.	TGCGCCAGCAGCTTGGACGGTGGAACTGGGGCCAACGTCCTGACTTTC	CASSLDGGTGANVLTF
.	TRBV29-1	TRBJ1-3	.	TGCAGCGTCCTTTTGAGCTCTGGAAACACCATATATTTT	CSVLLSSGNTIYF
few	TRBV7-2	TRBJ1-2	.	TGTGCCAGCAGCTTAAGGGACACGCGAGGCTACACCTTC	CASSLRDTRGYTF
.	TRBV20-1	TRBJ2-7	.	TGCAGTGCTATAGCAACTAGCTACGAGCAGTACTTC	CSAIATSYEQYF
few	TRBV15	TRBJ2-7	.	TGTGCCACCAGCAGAGAAGGCAGTGGCCACGAGCAGTACTTC	CATSREGSGHEQYF
few	TRBV11-3	TRBJ2-2	.	TGTGCCAGCAGCTTAGCCCTTTTCGGGGAGCTGTTTTTT	CASSLALFGELFF
.	TRBV28	TRBJ1-3	TRBD1	TGTGCCAGCAGAAGAGACAGGGCTGGAAACACCATATATTTT	CASRRDRAGNTIYF
few	TRBV28	TRBJ2-5	.	TGTGCCAGCACGTGGGGGACAAACACACTAGAGACCCAGTACTTC	CASTWGTNTLETQYF
few	TRBV11-2	TRBJ2-2	TRBD2	TGTGCCAGCAGCTGGACTAGCGGTCCCGGGGAGCTGTTTTTT	CASSWTSGPGELFF
few	TRBV15	TRBJ2-7	TRBD1	TGTGCCACCAGCAGAGGAGGGACAGGGGGGCTCGGCGAGCAGTACTTC	CATSRGGTGGLGEQYF
few	TRBV10-2	TRBJ1-2	.	TGCGCCAGCAGTGTGGGCAGCTTCCCCAGACCTAACTATGGCTACACCTTC	CASSVGSFPRPNYGYTF
.	TRBV5-1	TRBJ2-7	TRBD1	TGCGCCAGCAGCTTACCGGGACAGAGTTACGAGCAGTACTTC	CASSLPGQSYEQYF
few	TRBV6-2/TRBV6-3	TRBJ2-1	.	TGTGCCAGCAGTTACAGGGGGGTTTCCTACAATGAGCAGTTCTTC	CASSYRGVSYNEQFF